The 31 T cell receptor beta chains listed next were all sequenced from one sample in a study of cytomegalovirus exposure and HLA in healthy donors. Only in-frame clones appear in the TCRdb table, and some are missing; sequencing was by immunoSEQ multiplex PCR. The sample includes under 130,000 clones, 86% of them seen just once. The sequenced material came from PBMCs. These receptors were taken from a young woman in good health and CMV-seropositive.

The rearrangement joins TRBV4-2 to TRBJ2-3, with 7 bases fitting TRBD1. Germline lookup yields CDR1 LGHNA and CDR2 YNFKEQ. This CDR3 has 16 amino acids. V shed 4 bases, J shed 3 bases, and the junction held 10 bases outside the gene matches. CDR3 in amino acids: CASSRFETGFTDTQYF. DNA for the CDR3: TGTGCCAGCAGCCGCTTTGAGACAGGGTTTACAGATACGCAGTATTTT.

The CDR3 nucleotides read TGTGCCAGCAGTCCCTTGGTTGTGGGCGATCAGCCCCAGCATTTT. Translating gives CASSPLVVGDQPQHF. The chain uses TRBV28 and TRBJ1-5; D not resolved. Germline V CDR1 and CDR2: MDHEN, SYDVKM. The V gene lost 5 bases and the J gene lost 5 bases, with 16 bases spanning the gap. The length of the CDR3 is 15 residues.

The J gene is TRBJ1-5, the V gene TRBV5-6; 8 nucleotides line up with TRBD1. V shed 3 bases, J shed 2 bases, and the junction held 4 bases outside the gene matches. In germline, CDR1 is SGHDT, CDR2 YYEEEE. The CDR3 consists of 15 residues. CDR3 sequence (DNA): TGTGCCAGCAGCTCACAGGGGGTTGGCAATCAGCCCCAGCATTTT. This sequence encodes CASSSQGVGNQPQHF.

The rearrangement links TRBV28 to TRBJ1-6, with TRBD1 matching over 9 bases. V lost 10 bases to trimming and J lost 8 bases; unmatched junction nucleotides: 9. The length of the CDR3 is 14 residues. Germline V lookup: CDR1 MDHEN, CDR2 SYDVKM. DNA of the CDR3: TGTGCCACCAGACAGGGGGTGGGTCATTCACCCCTCCACTTT. Translated, it gives CATRQGVGHSPLHF.

This sequence joins TRBV28 and TRBJ1-1; no firm D call. Trimming cost V 2 bases and J 0 bases, with 7 bases left between them. CDR3 size: 14 residues. Germline V lookup: CDR1 MDHEN, CDR2 SYDVKM. As DNA, the CDR3 is TGTGCCAGCAGTTTAGGAGGCTTGAACACTGAAGCTTTCTTT. Translation gives CASSLGGLNTEAFF.

The CDR3 bases are TGCGCCAGCAGCCCCGAAAAGGGTAGCGGGAGAAGCACCGGGGAGCTGTTTTTT. Translating it yields CASSPEKGSGRSTGELFF. The genes are TRBV4-1 and TRBJ2-2, with 9 bases lining up with TRBD2. In germline, CDR1 is MGHRA, CDR2 YSYEKL. The V segment lost 4 bases and the J segment 4 bases; nucleotides outside the gene matches: 13. The length of the CDR3 is 18 residues.

The chain links TRBV5-4 to TRBJ1-1; 11 bases fit TRBD1. V lost 4 bases, J lost 3 bases, and 8 bases stayed unmatched. The CDR3 runs to 16 residues. Germline V gives CDR1 SGHNT, CDR2 YYREEE (reference sequence). CDR3 nucleotides: TGTGCCAGCAGCCCAGGACAGGGGGCTTTGGACACTGAAGCTTTCTTT. Translated, it gives CASSPGQGALDTEAFF.

V gene TRBV10-3 combines with J gene TRBJ2-3; no clear D. The germline V and J ends were trimmed by 3 bases and 1 base, with 5 bases remaining between them. The germline V gene encodes CDR1 ENHRY and CDR2 SYGVKD. The CDR3 has 13 amino acids. The CDR3 is CAISEAGTDTQYF. As DNA, the CDR3 is TGTGCCATCAGTGAAGCTGGCACAGATACGCAGTATTTT.

This sequence joins TRBV28 and TRBJ1-1; no clear D. Germline loops: CDR1 MDHEN, CDR2 SYDVKM. This CDR3 comprises 14 residues. V dropped 5 bases and J dropped 4 bases, with 14 bases sitting between them. The CDR3 DNA reads TGTGCCAGCAGTCCCTCGGGGAGAGGCACTGAAGCTTTCTTT. It codes for CASSPSGRGTEAFF.

The rearrangement links TRBV19 to TRBJ1-1, with 7 bases fitting TRBD1. Germline V CDR1 and CDR2: LNHDA, SQIVND (reference sequence). The CDR3 sequence is 12 residues long. The DNA of the CDR3 is TGTGCTACCCACAGGGGGAACACTGAAGCTTTCTTT. Translating it yields CATHRGNTEAFF.

The chain combines TRBV28 with TRBJ2-1, with D unresolved. Germline CDR1 and CDR2: MDHEN and SYDVKM. This CDR3 region has 12 residues. V shed 6 bases and J shed 3 bases, with 6 bases lying between them. CDR3 residues: CASRTLYNEQFF. CDR3 DNA sequence: TGTGCCAGCAGAACTCTCTACAATGAGCAGTTCTTC.

The chain combines TRBV19 with TRBJ2-6; 12 bases fit TRBD2. Germline V gives CDR1 LNHDA, CDR2 SQIVND (reference sequence). V was clipped by 3 bases and J by 1 base; unmatched bases: 4. The CDR3 has 18 residues. CDR3 sequence: CASSIRLAGGSGANVLTF. As DNA, the CDR3 is TGTGCCAGTAGTATCCGGCTAGCGGGAGGGTCTGGGGCCAACGTCCTGACTTTC.

The chain carries TRBV7-3 and TRBJ2-3; 7 nucleotides line up with TRBD2. Germline assignment: CDR1 SGHTA and CDR2 FQGTGA. The ends lost 1 base at V and 1 base at J; junction bases unmatched: 5. The CDR3 consists of 16 residues. The CDR3 coding sequence is TGTGCCAGCAGCTTAAACGGGGCGGGAGGCACAGATACGCAGTATTTT. Its translation is CASSLNGAGGTDTQYF.

The V call is TRBV6-6, the J call TRBJ1-1, with D possibly TRBD1 on 5 matching bases. Germline-derived CDR1 and CDR2 are MNHNY and SVGAGI (reference sequence). The ends were cut back, 4 bases at V and 5 bases at J, with 11 bases in the middle. There are 13 residues in the CDR3. CDR3 sequence (DNA): TGTGCCAGCAGTTCAGGGTTGTCTACTGAAGCTTTCTTT. This gives the protein CASSSGLSTEAFF.

The chain joins TRBV10-1 to TRBJ1-1; TRBD1 is a possible D gene (6 bases). CDR1 and CDR2 (germline): WNHNN, SYGVQD (reference sequence). V gave up 8 bases and J gave up 0 bases, with 13 bases separating them. CDR3 length equals 14 residues. The CDR3 DNA reads TGCGCCAGCGCTATGGACAGTATGAACACTGAAGCTTTCTTT. It translates to CASAMDSMNTEAFF.

The V and J genes are TRBV7-6 and TRBJ2-3; tentative D call: TRBD2 (6 bases). V was shortened by 2 bases and J by 2 bases, with 11 bases between the two germline ends. Germline loops: CDR1 SGHVS, CDR2 FNYEAQ. This CDR3 region has 15 residues. The CDR3 DNA reads as TGTGCCAGCAGCTTATGGACTACTCCCACAGATACGCAGTATTTT. Translation: CASSLWTTPTDTQYF.

V usage is TRBV6-5 and J usage is TRBJ2-2, with a possible D match to TRBD2 (6 bases). V was trimmed by 0 bases and J by 4 bases, leaving 6 bases between them. The germline V gene has CDR1 MNHEY and CDR2 SVGAGI. The CDR3 has 14 amino acids. In DNA, the CDR3 is TGTGCCAGCAGTTACTCGGGGGGCACCGGGGAGCTGTTTTTT. Translating gives CASSYSGGTGELFF.

The chain links TRBV6-5 to TRBJ2-1, with 8 positions matching TRBD2. Trimming cost V 1 base and J 3 bases; bases outside gene matches: 5. CDR3 length equals 16 residues. From germline, CDR1 is MNHEY and CDR2 SVGAGI. CDR3 loop: CASSYLSGSFYNEQFF. The CDR3 nucleotides read TGTGCCAGCAGTTACTTAAGCGGGAGTTTCTACAATGAGCAGTTCTTC.

The chain employs TRBV6-1 and TRBJ2-1, with D possibly TRBD1 on 6 matching bases. Trimming cost V 2 bases and J 8 bases, with 16 bases left between them. CDR3 length: 15 amino acids. Germline V gene data show CDR1 as MNHNS and CDR2 as SASEGT. CDR3 sequence: CASSEFRGQGDEQFF. The CDR3, as DNA: TGTGCCAGCAGTGAATTCAGGGGCCAGGGCGATGAGCAGTTCTTC.

The V gene is TRBV2, the J gene TRBJ1-2, with D perhaps TRBD1 (5 bases). CDR3 length equals 13 residues. Trimming pared 2 bases from V and 3 bases from J, leaving 7 bases between. Per the germline V gene, CDR1 is SNHLY and CDR2 is FYNNEI. The CDR3 loop is CASSETRDYGYTF. In DNA form, the CDR3 reads TGTGCCAGCAGTGAAACCAGGGACTATGGCTACACCTTC.

The rearrangement uses TRBV9 and TRBJ2-3, with 9 positions matching TRBD1. The germline CDR1 and CDR2 sequences are SGDLS and YYNGEE. The junction had 10 bases not matched to a gene; V was cut back by 4 bases and J by 4 bases. CDR3 size: 16 residues. CDR3 residues: CASSPDPGQGSDTQYF. CDR3 coding DNA: TGTGCCAGCAGCCCCGACCCGGGACAGGGATCAGATACGCAGTATTTT.

The table lists this clone with a count of one. The chain carries TRBV7-6 and TRBJ2-7; 10 nucleotides align to TRBD1. CDR1 is SGHVS, CDR2 FNYEAQ, per germline. The CDR3 is 14 residues long. V dropped 5 bases and J dropped 5; count of bases not matched to a gene: 6. The CDR3 here is CASSVRDRGNEQYF. In DNA form, the CDR3 reads TGTGCCAGCAGCGTCAGGGACAGGGGAAACGAGCAGTACTTC.

The rearrangement joins TRBV5-1 to TRBJ2-1; D is perhaps TRBD2 (6 bases). Trimming left V 7 bases short and J 2 bases short, with 13 bases between. The CDR3 is 14 amino acids. The germline V gene has CDR1 SGHRS and CDR2 YFSETQ. In DNA, the CDR3 is TGCGCCAGCGGCGGGGCTACCCCCTACAATGAGCAGTTCTTC. As protein: CASGGATPYNEQFF. The whole variable domain, remainder taken from reference TRBV5-1 and TRBJ2-1, is KAGVTQTPRYLIKTRGQQVTLSCSPISGHRSVSWYQQTPGQGLQFLFEYFSETQRNKGNFPGRFSGRQFSNSRSEMNVSTLELGDSALYLCASGGATPYNEQFFGPGTRLTVL.

The chain uses TRBV19 and TRBJ2-7, with TRBD1 matching 8 bases. J gave up 5 bases and V 6 bases, and 12 bases lay outside the gene matches. Germline CDR1 and CDR2: LNHDA and SQIVND (reference sequence). CDR3 length equals 15 residues. In DNA form, the CDR3 reads TGTGCCAGTAGCGACCTGGACAGGGTGATCCACGAGCAGTACTTC. It specifies CASSDLDRVIHEQYF.

The J gene is TRBJ2-7, the V gene TRBV2; TRBD2 might be the D (5 bases). The CDR3 runs to 16 residues. Trimming left V 3 bases short and J 7 bases short, with 22 bases between. Germline CDR1 reads SNHLY; CDR2 reads FYNNEI. Here the CDR3 DNA reads TGTGCCAGCAGTGACCGGGTGGGTCCTTTGTCGGGGGAGCAGTACTTC. Translation: CASSDRVGPLSGEQYF.

V is TRBV6-6 and J is TRBJ2-2; 9 bases align to TRBD1. The junction had 9 bases not matched to a gene; V was cut back by 7 bases and J by 3 bases. The germline gives CDR1 MNHNY, CDR2 SVGAGI (reference sequence). The CDR3 is 16 amino acids. CDR3 region: CASKQSTGGDTGELFF. The CDR3 DNA reads TGTGCCAGCAAGCAGTCGACAGGGGGGGACACCGGGGAGCTGTTTTTT.

The chain is built from TRBV25-1 and TRBJ2-7, with 10 positions matching TRBD1. With V trimmed by 5 bases and J by 6 bases, 10 bases remained unmatched. Germline V gene data show CDR1 as MGHDK and CDR2 as SYGVNS. The CDR3 spans 15 residues. The CDR3 coding sequence is TGTGCCAGCAGTATGGCCGGGACAGGGGAGGCCGAGCAGTACTTC. It yields the protein CASSMAGTGEAEQYF.

J is TRBJ2-7 and V is TRBV7-6; 9 nucleotides line up with TRBD1. This CDR3 contains 15 residues. Germline trimming cut 5 bases from V and 3 bases from J; bases unmatched to any gene: 8. Germline assignment: CDR1 SGHVS and CDR2 FNYEAQ. The CDR3 region is CASSLSGTGYYEQYF. The CDR3 DNA follows: TGTGCCAGCAGCCTTTCTGGGACAGGGTACTACGAGCAGTACTTC.

V gene TRBV19 combines with J gene TRBJ2-7; D is perhaps TRBD2 (6 bases). Germline V gene sequence: CDR1 LNHDA, CDR2 SQIVND (reference sequence). V lost 5 bases and J lost 0, with 11 bases in between. There are 14 residues in the CDR3. In DNA form, the CDR3 reads TGTGCCAGTAGTCCGGCGGGGAGCTCCTACGAGCAGTACTTC. This translates into CASSPAGSSYEQYF.

V usage is TRBV19 and J usage is TRBJ2-1; 13 nucleotides agree with TRBD2. The CDR3 is 17 amino acids. Losses at the gene ends were 4 bases for V and 8 bases for J; bases not matched to a gene: 11. Germline CDR1 and CDR2: LNHDA and SQIVND (reference sequence). CDR3 loop: CASSRLTSGGASYEQFF. CDR3 bases: TGTGCCAGTAGTAGGCTCACTAGCGGGGGGGCGAGCTATGAGCAGTTCTTC.

The J gene is TRBJ2-1, the V gene TRBV2; the match to TRBD2 covers 8 bases. Germline V gives CDR1 SNHLY, CDR2 FYNNEI. V shed 5 bases, J shed 10 bases, and the junction held 7 bases outside the gene matches. This CDR3 is built from 13 residues. In DNA, the CDR3 is TGTGCCAGCAGTATCGGCGGGAGGTCGGAGCAGTTCTTC. It encodes CASSIGGRSEQFF.